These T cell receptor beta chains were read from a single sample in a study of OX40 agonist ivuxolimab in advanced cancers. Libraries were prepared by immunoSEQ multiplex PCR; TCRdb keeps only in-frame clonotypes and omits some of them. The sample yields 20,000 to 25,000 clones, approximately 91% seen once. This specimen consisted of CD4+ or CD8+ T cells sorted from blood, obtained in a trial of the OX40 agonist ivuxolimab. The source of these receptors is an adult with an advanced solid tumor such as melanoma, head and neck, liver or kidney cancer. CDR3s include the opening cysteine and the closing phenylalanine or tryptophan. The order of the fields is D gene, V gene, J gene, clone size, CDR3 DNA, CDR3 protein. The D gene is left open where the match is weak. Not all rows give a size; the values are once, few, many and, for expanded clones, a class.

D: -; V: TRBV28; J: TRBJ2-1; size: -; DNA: TGTGCCAGCAGTTCCGGGCGCTTGAATGAGCAGTTCTTC; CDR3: CASSSGRLNEQFF
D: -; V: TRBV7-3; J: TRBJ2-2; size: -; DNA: TGTGCCAGCAGCTTACACGGGACCGGGGAGCTGTTTTTT; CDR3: CASSLHGTGELFF
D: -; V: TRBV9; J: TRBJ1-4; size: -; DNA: TGTGCCAGCAGCCTCGGGTGGGGCAGGGATGAAAAACTGTTTTTT; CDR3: CASSLGWGRDEKLFF
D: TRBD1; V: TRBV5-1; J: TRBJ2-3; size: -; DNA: TGCGCCAGCAGCTTGGTGGCAGGGGGCATAGGTACGCAGTATTTT; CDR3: CASSLVAGGIGTQYF
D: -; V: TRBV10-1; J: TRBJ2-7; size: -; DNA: TGCGCCAGCAGTACAGGGCAGACCGATCCCGAGCAGTACTTC; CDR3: CASSTGQTDPEQYF
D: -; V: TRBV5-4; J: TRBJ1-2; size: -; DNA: TGTGCCAGCAGCTTCGAAACCCATAACTATGGCTACACCTTC; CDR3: CASSFETHNYGYTF
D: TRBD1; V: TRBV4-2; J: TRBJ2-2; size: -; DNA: TGTGCCAGCAGACCCGGGACAGGGTCGACAACCGGGGAGCTGTTTTTT; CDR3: CASRPGTGSTTGELFF
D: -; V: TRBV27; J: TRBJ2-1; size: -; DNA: TGTGCCAGCAGCCTACTAGGTCTTTTAGTCAATGAGCAGTTCTTC; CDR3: CASSLLGLLVNEQFF
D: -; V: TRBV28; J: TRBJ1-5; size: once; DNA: TGTGCCAGCACCCCCGGGACACTGAGCAATCAGCCCCAGCATTTT; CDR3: CASTPGTLSNQPQHF
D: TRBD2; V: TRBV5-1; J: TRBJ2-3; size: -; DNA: TGCGCCAGCAGACAAGCACTAGCGGGAGTCACAGATACGCAGTATTTT; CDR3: CASRQALAGVTDTQYF
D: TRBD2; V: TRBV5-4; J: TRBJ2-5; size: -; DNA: TGTGCCAGCAGTCGGAAGGTGGGAGGGGAGACCCAGTACTTC; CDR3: CASSRKVGGETQYF
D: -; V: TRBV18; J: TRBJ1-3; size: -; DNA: TGTGCCAGCTCACCACCGAACGGAGGAAACACCATATATTTT; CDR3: CASSPPNGGNTIYF
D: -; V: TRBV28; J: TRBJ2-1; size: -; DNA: TGTGCCAGCAGTTTAGGGGTCAGCTCCTACAATGAGCAGTTCTTC; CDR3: CASSLGVSSYNEQFF
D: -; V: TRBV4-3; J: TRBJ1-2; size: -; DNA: TGCGCCAGCAGCCCCCGCGGTGCGGACATATCTTTACGGGGCTACACCTTC; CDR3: CASSPRGADISLRGYTF
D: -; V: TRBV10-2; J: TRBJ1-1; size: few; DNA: TGCGCCACCCTCGGTTTCAGGGGAACTGAAGCTTTCTTT; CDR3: CATLGFRGTEAFF
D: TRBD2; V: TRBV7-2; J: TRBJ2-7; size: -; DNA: TGTGCCAGCAGCCCCCGAGCGGGAAACTCCTACGAGCAGTACTTC; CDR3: CASSPRAGNSYEQYF
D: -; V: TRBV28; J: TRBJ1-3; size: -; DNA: TGTGCCAGCAGCCCAGGCCTCTCTGGAAACACCATATATTTT; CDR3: CASSPGLSGNTIYF
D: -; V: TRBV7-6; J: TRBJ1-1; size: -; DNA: TGTGCCAGCAGCTCCTATTCGTCGGGCACTGAAGCTTTCTTT; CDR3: CASSSYSSGTEAFF
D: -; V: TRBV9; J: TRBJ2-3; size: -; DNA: TGTGCCAGCAGCAGGCGACTAGTCACAGATACGCAGTATTTT; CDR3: CASSRRLVTDTQYF
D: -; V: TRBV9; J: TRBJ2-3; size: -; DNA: TGTGCCAGCAGCGTAGCTCAGGTAGCTCCAGATACGCAGTATTTT; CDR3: CASSVAQVAPDTQYF
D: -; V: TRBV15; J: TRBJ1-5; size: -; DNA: TGTGCCACCAGCTCCCGGCGGGGAGGGACGCAGCCCCAGCATTTT; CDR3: CATSSRRGGTQPQHF
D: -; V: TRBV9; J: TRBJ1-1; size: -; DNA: TGTGCCAGCAGCGCCCCGACGGGAGTGAACACTGAAGCTTTCTTT; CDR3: CASSAPTGVNTEAFF
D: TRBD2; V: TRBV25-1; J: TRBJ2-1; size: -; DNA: TGTGCCAGCAGTGAGCCCGGGGAGGGGAATGAGCAGTTCTTC; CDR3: CASSEPGEGNEQFF
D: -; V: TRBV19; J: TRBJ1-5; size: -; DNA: TGTGCCAGTAATGCTCAGCCCCAGCATTTT; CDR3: CASNAQPQHF